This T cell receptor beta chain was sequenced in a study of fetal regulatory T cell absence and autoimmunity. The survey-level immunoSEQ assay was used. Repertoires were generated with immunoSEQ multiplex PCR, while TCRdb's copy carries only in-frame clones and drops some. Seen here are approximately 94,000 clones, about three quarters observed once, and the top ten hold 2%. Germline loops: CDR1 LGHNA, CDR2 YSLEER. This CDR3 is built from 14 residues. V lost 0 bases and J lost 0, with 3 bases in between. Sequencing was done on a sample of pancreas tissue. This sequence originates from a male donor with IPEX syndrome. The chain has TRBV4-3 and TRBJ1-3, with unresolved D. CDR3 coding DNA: TGCGCCAGCAGCCAAGATATCTCTGGAAACACCATATATTTT. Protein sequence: CASSQDISGNTIYF.